The 21 T cell receptor beta chains below were found in one sample sequenced in a study of T cell responses to AZD1222 COVID-19 vaccine. TCRdb's table, derived via immunoSEQ multiplex PCR, lists solely in-frame clones and lacks some. The sample carries 140,000 to 150,000 clones, about 93% recorded once. The material was peripheral blood, obtained on day 0 of AZD1222 vaccination. The source is an adult in good health.

This clone came up once. This rearrangement joins TRBV6-1 to TRBJ2-7; TRBD1 might be the D (5 bases). Trimming pared 4 bases from V and 0 bases from J, leaving 16 bases between. The CDR3 sequence is 16 residues long. Germline-derived CDR1 and CDR2 are MNHNS and SASEGT. The CDR3 DNA is TGTGCCAGCAGTGTAGGGGTCGCAGTCCTCTCCTACGAGCAGTACTTC. It specifies CASSVGVAVLSYEQYF.

The chain is built from TRBV5-8 and TRBJ2-3; 7 bases agree with TRBD1. The CDR3 has 16 amino acids. J lost 4 bases, V lost 4 bases, and 12 bases had no gene match. Germline CDR1 reads SGHTS; CDR2 reads YDEGEE. CDR3 amino acids: CASSIMTGYLSDTQYF. In DNA, the CDR3 is TGTGCCAGCAGCATAATGACAGGGTATCTATCAGATACGCAGTATTTT.

V is TRBV12-3 or TRBV12-4 and J is TRBJ2-3; D is unresolved. This CDR3 is 12 amino acids long. V was cut by 3 bases and J by 2 bases, with 3 bases left in between. The CDR3 DNA is TGTGCCAGCAGTTTGAACACAGATACGCAGTATTTT. This encodes CASSLNTDTQYF.

This clone was seen once. The chain combines TRBV7-3 with TRBJ2-1; 10 bases map to TRBD2. The CDR3 is 15 amino acids. Germline CDR1 is SGHTA and CDR2 is FQGTGA. After removal of 3 bases from V and 7 bases from J, the junction contained 6 bases not matched to a gene. CDR3 coding DNA: TGTGCCAGCAGCTTCCGTCTAGCGGGGGAAAATGAGCAGTTCTTC. This codes for CASSFRLAGENEQFF.

The chain carries TRBV6-2 or TRBV6-3 and TRBJ1-6, with TRBD1 as a possible D gene (5 bases). V dropped 5 bases and J dropped 7 bases, with 30 bases sitting between them. This CDR3 is built from 20 residues. Germline CDR1 is MNHEY and CDR2 is SVGEGT. This CDR3 reads CASSTSPGHLGSIANSPLHF. In nucleotides, the CDR3 is TGTGCCAGCAGTACCAGCCCGGGGCACCTCGGAAGTATTGCCAATTCACCCCTCCACTTT.

The chain employs TRBV7-2 and TRBJ1-1; 7 bases agree with TRBD1. V shed 5 bases and J 7 bases; nucleotides not matched to a gene: 10. The length of the CDR3 is 14 residues. Germline-derived CDR1 and CDR2 are SGHTA and FQGNSA. This CDR3 is CASSARQGLSEAFF. CDR3 DNA: TGTGCCAGCAGCGCACGACAGGGATTGAGTGAAGCTTTCTTT.

The chain carries TRBV19 and TRBJ1-5; 9 bases are a match to TRBD1. Germline values: CDR1 LNHDA, CDR2 SQIVND (reference sequence). The CDR3 has 19 amino acids. V lost 2 bases and J lost 1; bases outside the gene matches: 12. The CDR3 DNA sequence: TGTGCCAGTAGTATAAGGATAGGGACAGGGCGTTCGAGCAATCAGCCCCAGCATTTT. Translation: CASSIRIGTGRSSNQPQHF.

The chain has TRBV6-5 and TRBJ2-2; TRBD2 matches 8 bases. CDR1 MNHEY and CDR2 SVGAGI come from the germline V gene. V lost 2 bases to trimming and J lost 6 bases; unmatched junction nucleotides: 2. The length of the CDR3 is 14 residues. CDR3 nucleotide sequence: TGTGCCAGCAGTTACGGACTAGCTCCCGGGGAGCTGTTTTTT. It codes for CASSYGLAPGELFF.

The CDR3 DNA follows: TGTGCCAGCAGCGAGGGGACACGGCGTGGCACCGGGGAGCTGTTTTTT. As protein: CASSEGTRRGTGELFF. The gene calls are TRBV7-6 and TRBJ2-2, with D maybe TRBD1 (6 bases). The CDR3 extends over 16 amino acids. The V gene's germline CDR1 is SGHVS and CDR2 FNYEAQ. The V end was cut by 5 bases, the J end by 4 bases, with 17 bases between.

The V call is TRBV4-3, the J call TRBJ2-7; no clear D gene. Trimming took off 1 base at V and 2 bases at J, with 12 bases between the two ends. The CDR3 length is 15 residues. The V gene's germline CDR1 is LGHNA and CDR2 YSLEER. The CDR3 sequence is CASSQGVWATYEQYF. The CDR3 DNA reads TGCGCCAGCAGCCAAGGAGTCTGGGCTACCTACGAGCAGTACTTC.

A remark on this clone: Mismatch with germline at one junction end may stem from a read error. The chain uses TRBV5-6 and TRBJ1-6, with D tentatively TRBD1 (6 bases). Germline values: CDR1 SGHDT, CDR2 YYEEEE. This CDR3 has 14 residues. CDR3 protein: CASSFGESGASYYF. The CDR3 DNA follows: TGTGCCAGCAGCTTCGGGGAATCAGGGGCCTCTTATTACTTT.

This sequence joins TRBV7-2 and TRBJ2-5, with TRBD2 matching over 12 bases. Germline lookup yields CDR1 SGHTA and CDR2 FQGNSA. With V trimmed by 8 bases and J by 4 bases, 11 bases remained unmatched. The CDR3 length is 16 residues. The CDR3 nucleotides are TGTGCCAGCCGACCGCTAGCGGGAGGGCCGGGAGAGACCCAGTACTTC. Translated, it gives CASRPLAGGPGETQYF. Based on the CDR3 plus reference TRBV7-2 and TRBJ2-5, the full variable domain is GAGVSQSPSNKVTEKGKDVELRCDPISGHTALYWYRQSLGQGLEFLIYFQGNSAPDKSGLPSDRFSAERTGGSVSTLTIQRTQQEDSAVYLCASRPLAGGPGETQYFGPGTRLLVL.

The table lists this clone with a few counts. The chain has TRBV9 and TRBJ1-5, with D unclear. V was shortened by 0 bases and J by 2 bases, with 6 bases between the two germline ends. The CDR3 contains 14 residues. In germline, CDR1 is SGDLS, CDR2 YYNGEE. The CDR3 spells CASSVDGGNQPQHF. The DNA for the CDR3 is TGTGCCAGCAGCGTAGACGGCGGCAATCAGCCCCAGCATTTT.

In this sample, this clone is medium-sized. The V call is TRBV10-3, the J call TRBJ1-6; D unresolved. CDR1 is ENHRY, CDR2 SYGVKD, per germline. There are 13 residues in the CDR3. Trimming pared 4 bases from V and 7 bases from J, leaving 8 bases between. CDR3 sequence: CAISGDLNSPLHF. As DNA, the CDR3 is TGTGCCATCAGTGGAGATCTAAATTCACCCCTCCACTTT.

The genes are TRBV23-1 and TRBJ1-5; 8 bases agree with TRBD1. TRBV23-1 is marked as an open reading frame, function uncertain. The V and J ends lost 0 bases and 0 bases, in that order; junction bases with no gene match: 16. This CDR3 comprises 21 residues. The CDR3 DNA sequence: TGCGCCAGCAGTCAATCCCTCTTTAGGACAGGGAGGGGTAGTAGCAATCAGCCCCAGCATTTT. The encoded protein is CASSQSLFRTGRGSSNQPQHF.

The chain combines TRBV5-1 with TRBJ1-1, with 7 bases that match TRBD1. V was clipped by 3 bases and J by 4 bases; unmatched bases: 12. Germline CDR1 reads SGHRS; CDR2 reads YFSETQ. This CDR3 has 16 residues. The CDR3: CASSSHPPQGFTEAFF. The DNA of the CDR3 is TGCGCCAGCAGCTCCCACCCGCCACAGGGGTTCACTGAAGCTTTCTTT.

CDR3 residues: CASSGSNTEAFF. The CDR3 bases are TGTGCCAGCTCGGGGTCGAACACTGAAGCTTTCTTT. V gene TRBV12-3 or TRBV12-4 combines with J gene TRBJ1-1; D gene unclear. The CDR3 has 12 residues. Trimming removed 8 bases from V and 1 base from J, with 8 bases in between.

The chain joins TRBV13 to TRBJ1-5; D is unclear. This CDR3 contains 14 residues. Germline-derived CDR1 and CDR2 are PRHDT and FYEKMQ (reference sequence). Trimming left V 0 bases short and J 0 bases short, with 3 bases between. The CDR3 region is CASSLGSSNQPQHF. CDR3 nucleotide sequence: TGTGCCAGCAGCTTAGGTTCTAGCAATCAGCCCCAGCATTTT.

The chain employs TRBV7-6 and TRBJ2-1, with no clear D. Trimming left V 4 bases short and J 4 bases short, with 17 bases between. From germline, CDR1 is SGHVS and CDR2 FNYEAQ. The CDR3 length is 16 residues. For the CDR3, the DNA is TGTGCCAGCAGCTCTCAACTACGGACGGAGTACAATGAGCAGTTCTTC. The encoded protein is CASSSQLRTEYNEQFF. The variable domain in full, completed from reference TRBV7-6 and TRBJ2-1, reads GAGVSQSPRYKVTKRGQDVALRCDPISGHVSLYWYRQALGQGPEFLTYFNYEAQQDKSGLPNDRFSAERPEGSISTLTIQRTEQRDSAMYRCASSSQLRTEYNEQFFGPGTRLTVL.

The chain has TRBV7-2 and TRBJ1-1, with a weak D call TRBD1 (5 bases). Germline values: CDR1 SGHTA, CDR2 FQGNSA. V lost 2 bases to trimming and J lost 5 bases, with 12 bases between them. The CDR3 is 14 residues long. CDR3 protein: CASSLNGAGTEAFF. The CDR3 coding sequence is TGTGCCAGCAGCTTAAACGGGGCGGGTACTGAAGCTTTCTTT.

This clone appeared a single time. The V call is TRBV7-8, the J call TRBJ2-5; D gene unclear. Trimming cost V 5 bases and J 4 bases, with 11 bases left between them. The CDR3 has 13 residues. Germline CDR1 SGHVS, CDR2 FQNEAQ. DNA of the CDR3: TGTGCCAGCAGCCCGGATACAAGAGAGACCCAGTACTTC. This encodes CASSPDTRETQYF. The whole variable domain, filled in from reference TRBV7-8 and TRBJ2-5, reads GAGVSQSPRYKVAKRGQDVALRCDPISGHVSLFWYQQALGQGPEFLTYFQNEAQLDKSGLPSDRFFAERPEGSVSTLKIQRTQQEDSAVYLCASSPDTRETQYFGPGTRLLVL.